This entry describes one TCR beta chain. This sample is part of a study of regulatory T cells in long-lasting Graves disease. The CDR3 runs 14 residues. Germline lookup yields CDR1 SGHTA and CDR2 FQGTGA. Trimming removed 3 bases from V and 6 bases from J; junction bases left unmatched: 4. Both iRepertoire HTBI primers and Arm-PCR of CDR3 regions were used to build the TCR beta libraries. A single record per CDR3 protein comes from TCRdb applying MiXCR to the multiplex PCR reads. Of roughly 510,000 distinct CDR3 sequences in the sample, 15% to 20% were seen once. The time point is: newly diagnosed GD, antithyroid drugs for less than 3 months. The authors made the TCR library using RNA they extracted from PBMCs. This same sample was also part of a study on T cells in Graves' hyperthyroidism and ophthalmopathy. Turning to that study: Peripheral blood also featured most of the thyroid clonotypes expanded above 0.001.

The V call is TRBV7-3, the J call TRBJ2-2, with TRBD2 identical over 7 bases. Specimen: peripheral blood mononuclear cells (PBMCs), collected at new diagnosis, from a patient treated with antithyroid drugs. This receptor was identified in a man aged 18 to 29 with Graves disease. The DNA of the CDR3 is TGTGCCAGCAGCTTTGGGGCGGGGGCCGGGGAGCTGTTTTTT. This translates into CASSFGAGAGELFF.